The rows below give T cell receptor beta chains drawn from one sample of a study of post-analysis software for immune sequencing data. TCRdb recomputed calls from the PCR reads with MiXCR, one row per CDR3 protein. The top ten clones hold over 1.2% of a sample with roughly 180,000 distinct CDR3 sequences, 30% of them seen once. Sequences were obtained from blood. All receptors come from a girl under 18 with multiple sclerosis. CDR3s include the opening cysteine and the closing phenylalanine or tryptophan. The D gene is left open where the match is weak. The listing skips clone size in some rows; elsewhere it reads once, few, many or a size class.

J gene	V gene	CDR3 length	D gene	clone size	CDR3 protein	CDR3 DNA
TRBJ1-2	TRBV4-1	13	TRBD1	many	CASSQGTGDGYTF	TGCGCCAGCAGCCAAGGGACAGGGGATGGCTACACCTTC
TRBJ2-5	TRBV4-2	15	TRBD2	many	CASSQETSGKETQYF	TGTGCCAGCAGCCAAGAGACTAGCGGAAAAGAGACCCAGTACTTC
TRBJ1-1	TRBV25-1	15	NA	NA	CASSDLTRDGDEAFF	TGTGCCAGCAGTGACTTAACCCGGGACGGCGACGAAGCTTTCTTT
TRBJ1-2	TRBV7-2	14	NA	few	CASSLRGGNEGYTF	TGTGCCAGCAGCTTAAGAGGAGGGAATGAAGGCTACACCTTC
TRBJ2-5	TRBV20-1	14	NA	many	CSVKKQGAQETQYF	TGCAGTGTGAAAAAGCAGGGAGCCCAAGAGACCCAGTACTTC
TRBJ2-7	TRBV15	15	TRBD2	NA	CATSRGTSAHNEQYF	TGTGCCACCAGCAGAGGGACTAGCGCCCACAATGAGCAGTACTTC
TRBJ2-6	TRBV3-1	17	NA	NA	CASSQPSGAAGANVLTF	TGTGCCAGCAGCCAACCCAGTGGGGCGGCGGGGGCCAACGTCCTGACTTTC
TRBJ1-1	TRBV5-6	14	NA	few	CASSFMGQGTEAFF	TGTGCCAGCAGCTTTATGGGTCAAGGTACTGAAGCTTTCTTT
TRBJ2-3	TRBV12-3/TRBV12-4	16	TRBD2	few	CASSLSGRAVADTQYF	TGTGCCAGCAGTCTTAGCGGGAGGGCCGTCGCAGATACGCAGTATTTT
TRBJ2-5	TRBV20-1	13	TRBD1	NA	CSARETGVNEQYF	TGCAGTGCTAGGGAGACAGGGGTCAATGAGCAGTACTTC
TRBJ2-5	TRBV24-1	13	TRBD2	NA	CATSDGTTNEQYF	TGTGCCACCAGTGATGGGACTACTAATGAGCAGTACTTC
TRBJ1-4	TRBV18	13	NA	NA	CASSGSVNEKLFF	TGTGCCAGCTCGGGCAGCGTTAATGAAAAACTGTTTTTT
TRBJ2-1	TRBV20-1	15	TRBD2	few	CSARGVSGVLNEQFF	TGCAGTGCTAGAGGGGTCAGCGGGGTACTCAATGAGCAGTTCTTC
TRBJ1-2	TRBV12-3/TRBV12-4	12	TRBD1	few	CASNPRGGGYTF	TGTGCCAGCAACCCCAGGGGGGGTGGCTACACCTTC
TRBJ2-1	TRBV27	14	TRBD2	few	CASSTGLAVSAEFF	TGTGCCAGCAGTACCGGACTAGCGGTGTCCGCTGAGTTCTTC
TRBJ2-7	TRBV7-2	14	TRBD2	NA	CASSATSGGYEQYF	TGTGCCAGCAGCGCGACTAGCGGGGGGTACGAGCAGTACTTC
TRBJ2-5	TRBV7-9	17	TRBD1	NA	CASSLRPGQKYQEIQYF	TGTGCCAGCAGTCTAAGGCCGGGACAGAAGTACCAAGAGATCCAGTACTTC
TRBJ1-1	TRBV20-1	18	NA	NA	CSASEVFGRGGVNTEAFF	TGCAGTGCTAGTGAGGTGTTTGGTCGGGGTGGAGTGAACACTGAAGCTTTCTTT